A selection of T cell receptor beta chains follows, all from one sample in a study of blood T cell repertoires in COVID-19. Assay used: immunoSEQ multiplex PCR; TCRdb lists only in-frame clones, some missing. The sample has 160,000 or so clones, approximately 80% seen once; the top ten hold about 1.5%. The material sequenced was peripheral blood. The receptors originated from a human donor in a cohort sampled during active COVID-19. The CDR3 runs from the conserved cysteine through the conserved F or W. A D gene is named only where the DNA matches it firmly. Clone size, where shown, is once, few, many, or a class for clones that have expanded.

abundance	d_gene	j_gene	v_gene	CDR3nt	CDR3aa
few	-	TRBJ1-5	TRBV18	TGTGCCAGCTCACCGGACAAAAATCAGCCCCAGCATTTT	CASSPDKNQPQHF
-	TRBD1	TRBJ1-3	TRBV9	TGTGCCAGCAGCTTCGGGACAGGGGGGAGTGGAAACACCATATATTTT	CASSFGTGGSGNTIYF
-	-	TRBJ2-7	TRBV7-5	TGTGCCAGAAGCTTAGCGAGTGGGACAGGGCCTTTCGAGCAGTACTTC	CARSLASGTGPFEQYF
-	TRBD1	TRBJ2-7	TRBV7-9	TGTGCCAGCAGCTTATTGTACGGGACAGGGGTCGAGCAGTACTTC	CASSLLYGTGVEQYF
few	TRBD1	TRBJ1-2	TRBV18	TGTGCCAGCTCACCGGGACAGGCCTATGGCTACACCTTC	CASSPGQAYGYTF
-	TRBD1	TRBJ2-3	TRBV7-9	TGTGCCAGCAGCTTGCCGGGACAGGGCACAAGCACAGATACGCAGTATTTT	CASSLPGQGTSTDTQYF
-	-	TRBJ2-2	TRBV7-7	TGTGCTAGCAGCTTGCGGGCGGGCTACACCGGGGAGCTGTTTTTT	CASSLRAGYTGELFF
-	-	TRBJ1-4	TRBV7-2	TGTGCCAGCAGCCAGCGGGGTTTAAATGAAAAACTGTTTTTT	CASSQRGLNEKLFF
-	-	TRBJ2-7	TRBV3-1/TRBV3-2	TGTGCCGGCAGCCGGGACACAGTCTACGAGCAGTACTTC	CAGSRDTVYEQYF
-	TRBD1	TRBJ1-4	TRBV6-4	TGTGCCAGCAGTGACGGAGGCCCGGGACAGGGGTATGAAAAACTGTTTTTT	CASSDGGPGQGYEKLFF
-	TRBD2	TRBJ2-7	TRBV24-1	TGTGCCACCAGTGATTTTGTCCGTACTAGCGGGAGGCCCCGATTCGTCTACGAGCAGTACTTC	CATSDFVRTSGRPRFVYEQYF
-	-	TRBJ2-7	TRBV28	TGTGCCACCAACGGTCGGGGGAGCCCCCGGGACGAGCAGTACTTC	CATNGRGSPRDEQYF
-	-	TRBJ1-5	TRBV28	TGTGCCAGCAGTTTATTTGACAGAAATCAGCCCCAGCATTTT	CASSLFDRNQPQHF
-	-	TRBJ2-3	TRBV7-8	TGTGCCAGCAGCTTACTGGAGACCACAGATACGCAGTATTTT	CASSLLETTDTQYF
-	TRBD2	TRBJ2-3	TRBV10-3	TGTGCCATCAGGGAGCGGGGGGGTGCAGATACGCAGTATTTT	CAIRERGGADTQYF
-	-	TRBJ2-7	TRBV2	TGTGCCAGCAGTGTACTAAGAGACCGCACCTACGAGCAGTACTTC	CASSVLRDRTYEQYF
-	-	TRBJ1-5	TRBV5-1	TGCGCCAGCAGCTTGGTACAGGGCGGCCAGCCCCAGCATTTT	CASSLVQGGQPQHF
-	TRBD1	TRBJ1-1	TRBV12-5	TGTGCTAGTGGTTTGGAGGGGGCGGGCACTGAAGCTTTCTTT	CASGLEGAGTEAFF
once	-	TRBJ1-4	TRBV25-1	TGTGCCAGCAGAGCGACTGCGGAGTATGAAAAACTGTTTTTT	CASRATAEYEKLFF
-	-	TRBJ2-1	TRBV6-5	TGTGCCAGCCGGGATTCAACCATGGACAATGAGCAGTTCTTC	CASRDSTMDNEQFF
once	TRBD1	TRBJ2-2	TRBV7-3	TGTGCCAGCAGCTCGACAGGGGACCCCGGGGAGCTGTTTTTT	CASSSTGDPGELFF
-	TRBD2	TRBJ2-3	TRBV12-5	TGTGCTAGTGGTTCCCTCGAGCGGGAGGGCCCAATGACAGATACGCAGTATTTT	CASGSLEREGPMTDTQYF
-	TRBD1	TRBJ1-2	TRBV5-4	TGTGCCAGCAGCCGGGACAGACCCACTGACTATGGCTACACCTTC	CASSRDRPTDYGYTF
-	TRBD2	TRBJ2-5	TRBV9	TGTGCCAGCAGCGGCGGGGGGCACGAGACCCAGTACTTC	CASSGGGHETQYF
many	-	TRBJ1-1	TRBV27	TGTGCCAGCAGTCCCCGGGGGAGTGAAGCTTTCTTT	CASSPRGSEAFF
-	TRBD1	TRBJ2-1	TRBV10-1	TGCGCCAGCAGCCCGGGACAGGGGGCTCACAATGAGCAGTTCTTC	CASSPGQGAHNEQFF